This entry lists 5 T cell receptor beta chains sequenced from one sample in a study of blood T cell repertoires in COVID-19. Generated by immunoSEQ multiplex PCR, the TCRdb table keeps only in-frame clones and is missing some. In the table there are more than 110,000 clones, less than 85% of which are singletons. What was sequenced was PBMCs or T cells enriched from blood (not recorded which). The source is a woman in her late teens or twenties who had been exposed to COVID-19.

This clone was detected once. This chain connects TRBV18 to TRBJ1-1; 7 bases align to TRBD1. The CDR3 runs to 15 residues. V trimming: 8 bases; J trimming: 1 base; junction bases outside the gene matches: 10. In germline, CDR1 is KGHSH, CDR2 LQKENI. DNA of the CDR3: TGTGCCAGCACGATGGGACAGCAACAGAACACTGAAGCTTTCTTT. This gives the protein CASTMGQQQNTEAFF.

The V call is TRBV27, the J call TRBJ1-1; a weak D match, TRBD1 (5 bases). This CDR3 spans 15 amino acids. Germline loops: CDR1 MNHEY, CDR2 SMNVEV (reference sequence). Trimming took 2 bases from V and 1 from J, leaving 11 bases between them. DNA for the CDR3: TGTGCCAGCAGTTTAGGGGCCAGCCAGAACACTGAAGCTTTCTTT. As protein: CASSLGASQNTEAFF.

In DNA, the CDR3 is TGTGCCAGTAGTGTCTTCTCAGGGGGCGCTTACGAGCAGTACTTC. Translated: CASSVFSGGAYEQYF. The chain uses TRBV19 and TRBJ2-7; 8 nucleotides match TRBD1. The germline CDR1 and CDR2 sequences are LNHDA and SQIVND (reference sequence). The ends lost 5 bases at V and 4 bases at J; junction bases unmatched: 10. The CDR3 extends over 15 amino acids.

The rearrangement uses TRBV11-1 and TRBJ1-1; unclear D gene. V was shortened by 3 bases and J by 2 bases, with 7 bases between the two germline ends. This CDR3 region has 13 residues. CDR1 is SGHAT, CDR2 FQDESV, per germline (reference sequence). The CDR3 nucleotides read TGTGCCAGCAGCTTTCTTCTAAACACTGAAGCTTTCTTT. The encoded protein is CASSFLLNTEAFF.

This chain connects TRBV27 to TRBJ1-2; 8 positions match TRBD1. Germline values: CDR1 MNHEY, CDR2 SMNVEV (reference sequence). V lost 6 bases to trimming and J lost 5 bases; unmatched junction nucleotides: 14. The CDR3 sequence is 16 residues long. The CDR3 DNA reads TGTGCCAGCAGCCCCGCAGGGGGCGCACGGGGATATGGCTACACCTTC. Translating it yields CASSPAGGARGYGYTF.